This T cell receptor (beta chain) is from a study of shared T cell receptors in the human thymus. Sequencing was performed with immunoSEQ multiplex PCR; in TCRdb, only in-frame clones are kept and a portion is missing. The table records some 760,000 clones, approximately 85% of them present only once. Per germline, CDR1 MNHNS and CDR2 SASEGT. With V trimmed by 0 bases and J by 2 bases, 4 bases remained unmatched. The CDR3 covers 16 residues. These sequences were also reported in another study, on human thymus T cells. That study reports: Resections obtained during corrective heart surgery supplied the thymus tissue.

This receptor was identified in a girl less than two years old with a congenital heart defect. The sample taken for sequencing was thymocytes. The chain carries TRBV6-1 and TRBJ2-7, with 10 bases fitting TRBD2. Here the CDR3 reads CASSEASLAGPYEQYF. The CDR3 bases are TGTGCCAGCAGTGAAGCTTCACTAGCGGGGCCCTACGAGCAGTACTTC.